The clone carrying this T cell receptor (beta chain) turned up a few times. It was with a sample-barcoded 5' primer and a J-beta primer mix that a second PCR of roughly 7 to 12 cycles was run. Via MiXCR, TCRdb re-called the 5' RACE reads, giving one row per CDR3 protein. The table shows around 1,000,000 distinct CDR3 sequences, with about 25% occurring only once. This sample was included in a study of blood T cells in healthy people across ages. Germline loops: CDR1 MNHEY, CDR2 SVGAGI. CDR3 size: 16 residues. Between the trimmed V and J ends, which lost 0 bases and 0 bases, there was a span of 8 bases. These data also formed part of another study, on T cells of mothers and their children. That work states: When mothers and children were related, their normalized repertoire overlap, which was always slightly higher, did not differ significantly from that of unrelated pairs.

Sequences were obtained from blood. The chain is built from TRBV6-5 and TRBJ1-4; tentative D call: TRBD1 (5 bases). The receptor comes from a girl aged 2-15 years in good health. The CDR3 coding sequence is TGTGCCAGCAGTTACTCCGGGACGGCAACTAATGAAAAACTGTTTTTT. It encodes CASSYSGTATNEKLFF.